This note documents a single TCR beta chain sequence. Its antigen is not identified. The sample is drawn from a study of T cell repertoires in cytomegalovirus infection. Looking at the study overall: Recently identified HLA-C-restricted and well-studied HLA-B-restricted CMV epitopes were used. Public TCR beta signatures marked donors with CMV infection and the matching HLA.

Study-wide findings and caveats: The response measured ex vivo was dominated by TCR beta clonotypes (HLA-C-restricted and CMV-specific). Totalled public TCR beta family frequency picked out people who carried CMV plus the relevant HLA.

V was shortened by 3 bases and J by 0 bases, with 16 bases between the two germline ends. CDR1 and CDR2 from the germline V gene are SGHTA and FQGNSA. The CDR3 extends over 17 amino acids. Each CDR3 protein gets one entry after TCRdb re-called the reads with MiXCR. The table records about 52,000 distinct CDR3 sequences, about 19% of them present only once. This receptor was obtained from a human donor in good health (CMV status not recorded). Some clones in this sample may be carry-over from other donors' samples. The sample consisted of CD8+ T cells from cultured PBMCs, taken from culture after CMV antigen stimulation. The chain is built from TRBV7-2 and TRBJ2-3; possible D gene TRBD2, 6 bases. Here the CDR3 DNA reads TGTGCCAGCAGCTTCTCGGTGGAGGGCCCTAGCACAGATACGCAGTATTTT. This translates into CASSFSVEGPSTDTQYF.